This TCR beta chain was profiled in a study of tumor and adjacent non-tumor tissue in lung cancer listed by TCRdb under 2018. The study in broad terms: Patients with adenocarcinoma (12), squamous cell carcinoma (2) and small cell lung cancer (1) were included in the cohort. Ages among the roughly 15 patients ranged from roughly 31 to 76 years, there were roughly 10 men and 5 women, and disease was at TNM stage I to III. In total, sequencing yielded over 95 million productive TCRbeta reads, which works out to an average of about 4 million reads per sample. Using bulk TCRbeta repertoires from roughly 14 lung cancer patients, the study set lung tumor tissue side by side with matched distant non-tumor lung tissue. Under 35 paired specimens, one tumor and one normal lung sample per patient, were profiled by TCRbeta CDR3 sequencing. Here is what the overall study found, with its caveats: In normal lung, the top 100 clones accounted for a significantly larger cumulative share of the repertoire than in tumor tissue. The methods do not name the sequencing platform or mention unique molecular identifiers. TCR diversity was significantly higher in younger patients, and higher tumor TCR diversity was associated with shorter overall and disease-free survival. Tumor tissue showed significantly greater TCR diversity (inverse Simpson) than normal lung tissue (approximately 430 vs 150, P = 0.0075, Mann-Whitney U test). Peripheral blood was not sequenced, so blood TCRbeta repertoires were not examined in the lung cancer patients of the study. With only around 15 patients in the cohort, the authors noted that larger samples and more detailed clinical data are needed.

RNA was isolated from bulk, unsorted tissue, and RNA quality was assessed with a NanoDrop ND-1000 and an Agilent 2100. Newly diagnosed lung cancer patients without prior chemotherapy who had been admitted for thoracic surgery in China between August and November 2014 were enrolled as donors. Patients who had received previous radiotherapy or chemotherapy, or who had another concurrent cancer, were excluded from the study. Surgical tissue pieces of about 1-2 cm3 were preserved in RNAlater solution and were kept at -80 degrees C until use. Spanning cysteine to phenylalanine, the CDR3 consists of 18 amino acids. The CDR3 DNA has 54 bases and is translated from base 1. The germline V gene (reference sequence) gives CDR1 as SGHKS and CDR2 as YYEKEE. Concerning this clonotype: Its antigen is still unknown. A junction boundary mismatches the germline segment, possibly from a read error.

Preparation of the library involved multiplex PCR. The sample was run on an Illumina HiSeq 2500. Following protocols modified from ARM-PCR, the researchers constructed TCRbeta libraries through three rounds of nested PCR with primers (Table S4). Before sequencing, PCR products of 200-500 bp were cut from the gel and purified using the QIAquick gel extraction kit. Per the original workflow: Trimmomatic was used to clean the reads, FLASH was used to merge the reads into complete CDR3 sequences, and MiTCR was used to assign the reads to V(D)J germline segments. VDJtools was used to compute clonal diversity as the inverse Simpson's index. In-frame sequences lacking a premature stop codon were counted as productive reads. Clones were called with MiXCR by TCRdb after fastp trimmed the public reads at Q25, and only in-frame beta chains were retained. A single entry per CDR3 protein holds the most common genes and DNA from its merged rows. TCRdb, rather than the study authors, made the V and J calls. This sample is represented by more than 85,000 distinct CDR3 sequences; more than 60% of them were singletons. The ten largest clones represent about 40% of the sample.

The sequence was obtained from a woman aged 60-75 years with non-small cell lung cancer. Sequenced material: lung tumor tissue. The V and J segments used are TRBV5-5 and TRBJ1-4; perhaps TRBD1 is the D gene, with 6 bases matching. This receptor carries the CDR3 CASSHRATETGGNEILLF. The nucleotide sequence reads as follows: TGTGCCAGCAGCCATCGAGCTACCGAGACAGGTGGTAATGAAATACTGCTTTTT.